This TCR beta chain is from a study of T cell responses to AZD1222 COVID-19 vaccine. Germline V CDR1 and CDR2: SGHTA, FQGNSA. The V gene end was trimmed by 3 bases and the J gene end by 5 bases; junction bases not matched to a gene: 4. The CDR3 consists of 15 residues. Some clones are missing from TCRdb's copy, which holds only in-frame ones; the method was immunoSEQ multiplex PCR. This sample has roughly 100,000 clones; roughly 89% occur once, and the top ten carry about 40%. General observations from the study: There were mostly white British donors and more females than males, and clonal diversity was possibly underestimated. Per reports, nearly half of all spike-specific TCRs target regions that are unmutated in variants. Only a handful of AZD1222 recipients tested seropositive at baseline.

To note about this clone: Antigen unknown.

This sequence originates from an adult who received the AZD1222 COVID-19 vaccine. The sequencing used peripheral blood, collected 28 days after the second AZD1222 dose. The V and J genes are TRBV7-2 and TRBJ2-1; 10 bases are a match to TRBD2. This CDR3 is CASSFAAGGNNEQFF. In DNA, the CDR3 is TGTGCCAGCAGCTTCGCAGCGGGAGGGAACAATGAGCAGTTCTTC.